This TCR beta chain emerged from a study of radiotherapy plus CTLA-4 blockade in lung cancer. Some clones are missing from TCRdb's copy, which holds only in-frame ones; the method was immunoSEQ multiplex PCR. The table shows roughly 59,000 clones, with 65% to 80% occurring only once. With V trimmed by 3 bases and J by 6 bases, 4 bases remained unmatched. CDR1 SQVTM and CDR2 ANQGSEA come from the germline V gene. The CDR3 sequence is 14 residues long. The sample in question was peripheral blood, obtained from a patient treated with radiotherapy plus ipilimumab. The source is a human donor with non-small cell lung cancer whose response to radiotherapy plus ipilimumab could not be evaluated. The chain combines TRBV29-1 with TRBJ2-3; 12 nucleotides match TRBD2. The CDR3 loop reads CSVDASGGADTQYF. The CDR3 DNA reads as TGCAGCGTTGATGCTAGCGGGGGGGCGGATACGCAGTATTTT.